The clone carrying this T cell receptor beta chain showed up just a few times. Its target is unknown. These data belong to a study of cytomegalovirus exposure and HLA in healthy donors. Study-level background: A later analysis reported the same platform for the 95 to 150 validation repertoires and the roughly 700 first-cohort repertoires.

Germline V gives CDR1 SNHLY, CDR2 FYNNEI. Trimming took off 6 bases at V and 8 bases at J, with 13 bases between the two ends. The CDR3 extends over 12 amino acids. Measured with immunoSEQ multiplex PCR; TCRdb has only the in-frame clones, and not every one. The sample contains more than 100,000 clones, roughly 86% of which appear only once. Separate from the roughly 710-subject first cohort, the roughly 120-subject validation cohort was the one that the donors belonged to. Study conclusions and caveats: Cytomegalovirus-associated status was assigned to fewer than 200 TCR beta chains.

The chain uses TRBV2 and TRBJ1-2; maybe TRBD1 (5 bases). Material for sequencing was PBMCs. This receptor was obtained from a man in his thirties or forties in good health and CMV-seronegative. CDR3 bases: TGTGCCAGCAGCACAGGTCCCGGAGGCTACACCTTC. This codes for CASSTGPGGYTF.